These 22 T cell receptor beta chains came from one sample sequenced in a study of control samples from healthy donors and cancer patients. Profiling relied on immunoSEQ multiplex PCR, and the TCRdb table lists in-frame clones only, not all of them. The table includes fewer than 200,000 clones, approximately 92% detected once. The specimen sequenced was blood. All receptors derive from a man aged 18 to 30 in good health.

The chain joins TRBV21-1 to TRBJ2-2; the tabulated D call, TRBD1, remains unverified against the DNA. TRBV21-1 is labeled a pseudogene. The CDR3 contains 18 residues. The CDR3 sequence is CASSNGTGGRRGTGELFF. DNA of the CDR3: TGTGCCAGCAGCAACGGGACAGGGGGCAGGAGAGGAACCGGGGAGCTGTTTTTT.

CDR3 loop: CASTLNRGEQFF. As DNA, the CDR3 is TGTGCCAGCACCCTAAACAGGGGAGAGCAGTTCTTC. The chain recombines TRBV6-5 with TRBJ2-1; 7 bases match TRBD1. J lost 10 bases, V lost 7 bases, and 7 bases had no gene match. CDR1 and CDR2 (germline): MNHEY, SVGAGI. This CDR3 has 12 residues.

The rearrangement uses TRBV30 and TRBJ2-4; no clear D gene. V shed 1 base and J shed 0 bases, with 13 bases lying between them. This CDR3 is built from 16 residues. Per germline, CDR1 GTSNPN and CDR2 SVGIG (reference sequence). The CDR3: CAWSGWAGLAKNIQYF. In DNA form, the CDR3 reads TGTGCCTGGAGTGGATGGGCTGGGCTAGCCAAAAACATTCAGTACTTC.

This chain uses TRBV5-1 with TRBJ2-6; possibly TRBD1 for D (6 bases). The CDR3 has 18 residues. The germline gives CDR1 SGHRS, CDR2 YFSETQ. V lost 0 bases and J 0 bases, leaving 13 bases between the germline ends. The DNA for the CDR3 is TGCGCCAGCAGCTTGGGGTGGACAGCGCGCTCTGGGGCCAACGTCCTGACTTTC. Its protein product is CASSLGWTARSGANVLTF.

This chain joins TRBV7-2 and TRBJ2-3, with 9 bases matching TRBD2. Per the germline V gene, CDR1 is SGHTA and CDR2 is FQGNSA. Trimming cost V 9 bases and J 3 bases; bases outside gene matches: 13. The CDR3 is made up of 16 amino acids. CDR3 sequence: CASAGGPIFSTDTQYF. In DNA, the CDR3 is TGTGCCAGTGCGGGGGGGCCAATTTTTTCAACAGATACGCAGTATTTT.

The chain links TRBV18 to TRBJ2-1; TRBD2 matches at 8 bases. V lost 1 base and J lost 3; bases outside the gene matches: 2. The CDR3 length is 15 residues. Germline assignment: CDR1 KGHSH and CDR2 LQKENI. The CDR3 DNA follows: TGTGCCAGCTCACCACTAGCGGGAAACTACAATGAGCAGTTCTTC. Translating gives CASSPLAGNYNEQFF.

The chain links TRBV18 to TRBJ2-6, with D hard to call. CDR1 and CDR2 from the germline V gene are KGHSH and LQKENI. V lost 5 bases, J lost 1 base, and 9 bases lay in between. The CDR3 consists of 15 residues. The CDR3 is CASSYGVSGANVLTF. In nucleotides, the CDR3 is TGTGCCAGCTCATATGGGGTATCTGGGGCCAACGTCCTGACTTTC. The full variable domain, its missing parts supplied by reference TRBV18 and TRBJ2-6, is NAGVMQNPRHLVRRRGQEARLRCSPMKGHSHVYWYRQLPEEGLKFMVYLQKENIIDESGMPKERFSAEFPKEGPSILRIQQVVRGDSAAYFCASSYGVSGANVLTFGAGSRLTVL.

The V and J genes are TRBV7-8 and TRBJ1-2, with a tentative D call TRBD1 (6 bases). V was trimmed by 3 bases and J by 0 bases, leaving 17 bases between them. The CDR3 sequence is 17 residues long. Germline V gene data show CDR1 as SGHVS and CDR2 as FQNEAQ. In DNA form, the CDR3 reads TGTGCCAGCAGCTTTTGGGACATCGTGCCACCTAACTATGGCTACACCTTC. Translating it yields CASSFWDIVPPNYGYTF.

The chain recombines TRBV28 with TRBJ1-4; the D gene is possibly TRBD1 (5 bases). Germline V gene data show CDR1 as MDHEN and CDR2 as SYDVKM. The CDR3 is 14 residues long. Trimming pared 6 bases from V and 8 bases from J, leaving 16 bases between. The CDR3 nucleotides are TGTGCCAGCAGCACCGGGCGCCGGGGGGAAAAACTGTTTTTT. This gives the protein CASSTGRRGEKLFF. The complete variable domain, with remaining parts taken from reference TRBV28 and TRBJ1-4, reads DVKVTQSSRYLVKRTGEKVFLECVQDMDHENMFWYRQDPGLGLRLIYFSYDVKMKEKGDIPEGYSVSREKKERFSLILESASTNQTSMYLCASSTGRRGEKLFFGSGTQLSVL.

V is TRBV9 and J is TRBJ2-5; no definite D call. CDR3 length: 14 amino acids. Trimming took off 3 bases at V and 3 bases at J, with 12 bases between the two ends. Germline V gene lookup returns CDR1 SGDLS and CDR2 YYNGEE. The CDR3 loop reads CASSGMGTEETQYF. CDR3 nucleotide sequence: TGTGCCAGCAGCGGGATGGGAACTGAAGAGACCCAGTACTTC.

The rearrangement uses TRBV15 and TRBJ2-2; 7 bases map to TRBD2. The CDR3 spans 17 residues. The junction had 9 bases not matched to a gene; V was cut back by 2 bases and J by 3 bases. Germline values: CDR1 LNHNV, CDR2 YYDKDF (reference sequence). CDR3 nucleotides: TGTGCCACCAGCAGAAAAGCGGGGATAGCCGACACCGGGGAGCTGTTTTTT. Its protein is CATSRKAGIADTGELFF.

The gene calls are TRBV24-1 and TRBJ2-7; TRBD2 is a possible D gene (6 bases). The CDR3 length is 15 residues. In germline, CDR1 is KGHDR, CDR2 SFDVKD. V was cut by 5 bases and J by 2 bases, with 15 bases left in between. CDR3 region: CATSATDYQPYEQYF. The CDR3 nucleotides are TGTGCCACCAGTGCTACGGACTACCAACCCTACGAGCAGTACTTC.

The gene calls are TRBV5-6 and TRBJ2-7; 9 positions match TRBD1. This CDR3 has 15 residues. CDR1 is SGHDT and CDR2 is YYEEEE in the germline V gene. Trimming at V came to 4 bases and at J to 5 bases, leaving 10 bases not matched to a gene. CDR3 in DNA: TGTGCCAGCAGCCTCACCGGGACAGGGAAGCACGAGCAGTACTTC. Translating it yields CASSLTGTGKHEQYF.

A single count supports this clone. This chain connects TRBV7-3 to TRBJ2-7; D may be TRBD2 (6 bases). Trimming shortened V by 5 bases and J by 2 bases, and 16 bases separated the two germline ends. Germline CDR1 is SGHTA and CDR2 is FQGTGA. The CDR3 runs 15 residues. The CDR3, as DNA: TGTGCCAGCAGCCCTAACGGGGGACGGACCTACGAGCAGTACTTC. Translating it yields CASSPNGGRTYEQYF.

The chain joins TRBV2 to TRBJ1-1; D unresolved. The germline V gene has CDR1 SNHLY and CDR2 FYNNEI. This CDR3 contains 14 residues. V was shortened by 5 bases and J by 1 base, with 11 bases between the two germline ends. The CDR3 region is CASSLSNKNTEAFF. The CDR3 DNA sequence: TGTGCCAGCAGTCTTAGTAACAAGAACACTGAAGCTTTCTTT.

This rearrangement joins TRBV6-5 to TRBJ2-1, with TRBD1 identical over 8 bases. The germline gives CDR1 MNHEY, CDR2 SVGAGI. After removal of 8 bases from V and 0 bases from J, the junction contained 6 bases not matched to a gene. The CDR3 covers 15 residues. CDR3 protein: CASLIQGGSYNEQFF. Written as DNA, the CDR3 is TGTGCCAGCTTGATACAGGGGGGCTCCTACAATGAGCAGTTCTTC.

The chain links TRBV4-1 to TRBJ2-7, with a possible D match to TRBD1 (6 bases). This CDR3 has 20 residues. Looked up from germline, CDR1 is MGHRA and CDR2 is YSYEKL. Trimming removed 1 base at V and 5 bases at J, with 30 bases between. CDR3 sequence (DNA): TGCGCCAGCAGCCAAGTAGTTAACCCCATTAGGAACAGGGTGACAGACGAGCAGTACTTC. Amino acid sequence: CASSQVVNPIRNRVTDEQYF.

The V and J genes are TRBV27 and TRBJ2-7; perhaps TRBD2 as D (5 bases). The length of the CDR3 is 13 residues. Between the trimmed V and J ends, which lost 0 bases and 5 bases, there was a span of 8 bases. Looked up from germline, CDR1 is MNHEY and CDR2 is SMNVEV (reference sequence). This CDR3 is CASSLSEVNEQYF. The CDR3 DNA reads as TGTGCCAGCAGTTTATCGGAGGTTAACGAGCAGTACTTC.

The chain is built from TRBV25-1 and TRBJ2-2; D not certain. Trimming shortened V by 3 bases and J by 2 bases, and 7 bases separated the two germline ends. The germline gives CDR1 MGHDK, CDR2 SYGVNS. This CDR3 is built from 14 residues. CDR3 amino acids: CASSDWLNTGELFF. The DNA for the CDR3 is TGTGCCAGCAGTGACTGGCTAAACACCGGGGAGCTGTTTTTT.

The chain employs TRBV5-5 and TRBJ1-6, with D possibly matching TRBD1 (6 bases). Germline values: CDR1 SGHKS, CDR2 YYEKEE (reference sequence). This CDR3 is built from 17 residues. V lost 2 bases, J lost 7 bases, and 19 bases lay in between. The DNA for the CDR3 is TGTGCCAGCAGCTTCAAGGGGGTAACAGGGAAAAATTCACCCCTCCACTTT. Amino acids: CASSFKGVTGKNSPLHF.

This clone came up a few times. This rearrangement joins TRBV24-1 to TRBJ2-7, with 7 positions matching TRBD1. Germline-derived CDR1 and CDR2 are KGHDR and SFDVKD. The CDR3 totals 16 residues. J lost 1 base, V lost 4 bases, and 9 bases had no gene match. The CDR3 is CATSESGTAISYEQYF. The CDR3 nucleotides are TGTGCCACCAGTGAATCCGGGACAGCAATTTCCTACGAGCAGTACTTC.

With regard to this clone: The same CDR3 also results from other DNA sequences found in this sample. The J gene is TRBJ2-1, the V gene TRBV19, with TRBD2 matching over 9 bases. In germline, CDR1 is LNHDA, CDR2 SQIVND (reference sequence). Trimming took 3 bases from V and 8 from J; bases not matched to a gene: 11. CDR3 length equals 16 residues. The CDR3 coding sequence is TGTGCCAGTAGTATGTCACAGCGGGGGGTATCGGATGAGCAGTTCTTC. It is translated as CASSMSQRGVSDEQFF.